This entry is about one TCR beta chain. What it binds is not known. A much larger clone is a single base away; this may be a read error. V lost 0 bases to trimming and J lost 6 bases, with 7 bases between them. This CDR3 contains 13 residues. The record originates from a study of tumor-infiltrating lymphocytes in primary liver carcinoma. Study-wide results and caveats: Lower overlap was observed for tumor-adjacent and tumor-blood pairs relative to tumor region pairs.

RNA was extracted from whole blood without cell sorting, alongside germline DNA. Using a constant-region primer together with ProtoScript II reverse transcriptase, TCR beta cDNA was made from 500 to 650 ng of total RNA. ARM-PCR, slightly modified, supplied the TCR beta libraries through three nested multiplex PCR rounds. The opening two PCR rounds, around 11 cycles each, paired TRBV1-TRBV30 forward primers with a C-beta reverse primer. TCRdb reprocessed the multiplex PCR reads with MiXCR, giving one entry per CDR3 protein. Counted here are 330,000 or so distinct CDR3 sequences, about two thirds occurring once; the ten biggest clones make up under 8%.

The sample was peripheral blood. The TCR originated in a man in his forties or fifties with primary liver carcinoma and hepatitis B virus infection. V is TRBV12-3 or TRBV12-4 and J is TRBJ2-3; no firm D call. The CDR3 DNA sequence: TGTGCCAGCAGTTTAGCGTATCTGGATACGCAGTATTTT. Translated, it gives CASSLAYLDTQYF.